This section outlines one T cell receptor beta chain sequence together with its context. The antigen remains unidentified. Germline assignment: CDR1 MNHEY and CDR2 SMNVEV (reference sequence). The CDR3 runs 12 residues. Trimming pared 7 bases from V and 7 bases from J, leaving 11 bases between. Repertoires were generated with immunoSEQ multiplex PCR, while TCRdb's copy carries only in-frame clones and drops some. The table records around 63,000 clones, about 89% of them present only once. Healthy donors had no documented immune events, such as infections, while sampled. This entry is derived from a study of identifying expanded T cells in peripheral blood. Study-wide findings and caveats: Variance in clone template counts between approximately 2-week samples significantly increased with total template count across all healthy donors. Technical replicates showed around 1.2 changed clones; approximately 2 weeks 15 to 20; four weeks 19.

This sequence joins TRBV27 and TRBJ1-5, with D perhaps TRBD1 (6 bases). The receptor's source is a person between 18 and 75 years old in good health. The sequenced sample was blood. The CDR3 protein is CASTTGTQPQHF. CDR3 coding DNA: TGTGCCAGCACAACAGGGACGCAGCCCCAGCATTTT.